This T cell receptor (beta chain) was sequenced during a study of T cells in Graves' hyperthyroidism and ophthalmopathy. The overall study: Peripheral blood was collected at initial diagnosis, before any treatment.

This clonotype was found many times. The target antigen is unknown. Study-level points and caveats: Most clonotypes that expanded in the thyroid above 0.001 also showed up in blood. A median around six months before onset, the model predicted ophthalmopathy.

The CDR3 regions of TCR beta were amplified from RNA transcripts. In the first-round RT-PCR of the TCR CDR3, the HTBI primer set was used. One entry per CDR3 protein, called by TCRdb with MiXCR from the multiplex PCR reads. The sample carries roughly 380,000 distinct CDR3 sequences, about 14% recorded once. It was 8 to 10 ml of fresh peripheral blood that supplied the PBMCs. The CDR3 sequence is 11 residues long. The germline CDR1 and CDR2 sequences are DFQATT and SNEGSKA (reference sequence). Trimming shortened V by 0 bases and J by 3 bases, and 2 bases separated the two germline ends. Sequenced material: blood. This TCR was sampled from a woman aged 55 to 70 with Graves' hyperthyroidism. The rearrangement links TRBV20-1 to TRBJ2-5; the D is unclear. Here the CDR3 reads CSAREEETQYF. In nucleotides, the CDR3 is TGCAGTGCTAGAGAAGAAGAGACCCAGTACTTC.